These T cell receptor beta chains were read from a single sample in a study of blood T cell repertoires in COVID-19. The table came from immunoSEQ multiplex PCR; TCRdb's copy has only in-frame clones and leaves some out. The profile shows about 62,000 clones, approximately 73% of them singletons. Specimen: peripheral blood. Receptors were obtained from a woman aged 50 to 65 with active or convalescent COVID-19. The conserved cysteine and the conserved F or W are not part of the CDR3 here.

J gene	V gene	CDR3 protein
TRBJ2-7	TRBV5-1	ASSLLGSGDEQY
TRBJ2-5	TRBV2	ASMREPQETQY
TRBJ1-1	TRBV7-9	ASSPPVRGEVDTEAF
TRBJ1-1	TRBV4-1	ASIRTGTGGTNTEAF
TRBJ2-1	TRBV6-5	ASSYSPSGRRNEQF
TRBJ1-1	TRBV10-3	AISETGWLKGATEAF
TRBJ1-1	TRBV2	ASSAGRTGATEAF
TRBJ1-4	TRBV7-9	ASSLEGDGEKLF
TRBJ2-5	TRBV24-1	ATSDQDRVRGQETQY
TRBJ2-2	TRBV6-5	ASSYSPPGTGELF
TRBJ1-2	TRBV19	ASSYLPGTRDGYT
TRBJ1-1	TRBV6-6	ASSPIENTEAF
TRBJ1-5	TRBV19	ASSSTPSNQPQH
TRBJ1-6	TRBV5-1	ASSGDFNSPLH
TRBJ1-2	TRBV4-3	ASSQEGLDDGYT
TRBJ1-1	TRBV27	ASSYRGDTEAF
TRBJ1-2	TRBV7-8	ASSFRQGSGYT
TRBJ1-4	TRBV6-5	ASSLGPGDEKLF
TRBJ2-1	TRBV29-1	SADSRQRDEF
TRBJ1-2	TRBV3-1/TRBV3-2	ASSPRQDYGYT
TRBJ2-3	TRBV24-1	ATSARLAGAADTQY
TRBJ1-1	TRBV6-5	ASRETGSAEAF
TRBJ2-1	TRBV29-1	SVERRDALSEQF
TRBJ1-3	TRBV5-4	ASSVQGGGGNTIY
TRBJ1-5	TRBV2	ASIWVQGQPQH
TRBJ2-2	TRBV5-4	ASSRLRGLAGVTGELF
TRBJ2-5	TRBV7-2	ASSLYSGQETQY
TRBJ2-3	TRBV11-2	ASSRTSGSSTDTQY
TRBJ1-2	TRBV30	AGEREDYGYT
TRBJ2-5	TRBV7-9	ASNSGRQETQY
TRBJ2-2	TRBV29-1	SVGASGSPATGELF
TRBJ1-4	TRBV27	ASSSGTRREKLF
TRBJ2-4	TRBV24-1	ATSDSPHRTGGNIQY
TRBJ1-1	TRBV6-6	ASYSGMGGNTEAF